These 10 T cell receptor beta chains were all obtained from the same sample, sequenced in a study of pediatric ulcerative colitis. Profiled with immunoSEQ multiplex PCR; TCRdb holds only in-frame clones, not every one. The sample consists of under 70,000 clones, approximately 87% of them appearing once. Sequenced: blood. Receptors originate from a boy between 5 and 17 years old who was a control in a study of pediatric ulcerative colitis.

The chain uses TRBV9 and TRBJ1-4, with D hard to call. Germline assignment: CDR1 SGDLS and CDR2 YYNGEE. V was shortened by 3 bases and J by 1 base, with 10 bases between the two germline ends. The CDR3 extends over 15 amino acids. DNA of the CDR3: TGTGCCAGCAGCGCCCGGACGGGAACTAATGAAAAACTGTTTTTT. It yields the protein CASSARTGTNEKLFF.

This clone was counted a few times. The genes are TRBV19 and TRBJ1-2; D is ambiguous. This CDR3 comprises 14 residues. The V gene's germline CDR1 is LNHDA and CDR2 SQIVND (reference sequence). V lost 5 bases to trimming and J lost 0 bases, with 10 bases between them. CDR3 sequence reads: CASSPTTANYGYTF. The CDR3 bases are TGTGCCAGTAGTCCCACGACCGCTAACTATGGCTACACCTTC.

The CDR3 DNA reads as TGTGCCAGCAGCCAAGTGGGTTTTCGGGAGCAGTACTTC. This codes for CASSQVGFREQYF. The rearrangement joins TRBV14 to TRBJ2-7; no clear D gene. The CDR3 is made up of 13 amino acids. Germline V gene lookup returns CDR1 SGHDN and CDR2 FVKESK. V was pared by 1 base and J by 7 bases, with 11 bases between.

The CDR3 DNA reads TGTGCCAGCAGCTTATTCAGGGGGGAGTCCTACGAGCAGTACTTC. Its translation is CASSLFRGESYEQYF. The rearrangement joins TRBV11-1 to TRBJ2-7; D may be TRBD1 (7 bases). Trimming pared 2 bases from V and 1 base from J, leaving 12 bases between. CDR3 length equals 15 residues. CDR1 and CDR2 (germline): SGHAT, FQDESV (reference sequence).

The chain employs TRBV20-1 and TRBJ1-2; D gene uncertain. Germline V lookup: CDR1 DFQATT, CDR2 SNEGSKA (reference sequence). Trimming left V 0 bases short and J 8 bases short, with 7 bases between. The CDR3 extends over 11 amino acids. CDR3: CSAREATGYTF. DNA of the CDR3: TGCAGTGCTAGAGAGGCAACCGGCTACACCTTC.

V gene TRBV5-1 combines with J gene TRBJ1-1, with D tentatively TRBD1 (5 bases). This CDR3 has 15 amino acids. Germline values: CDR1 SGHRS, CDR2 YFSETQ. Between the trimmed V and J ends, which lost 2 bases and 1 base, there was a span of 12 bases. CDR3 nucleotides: TGCGCCAGCAGCTTATTTACAGGTTCGAACACTGAAGCTTTCTTT. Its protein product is CASSLFTGSNTEAFF.

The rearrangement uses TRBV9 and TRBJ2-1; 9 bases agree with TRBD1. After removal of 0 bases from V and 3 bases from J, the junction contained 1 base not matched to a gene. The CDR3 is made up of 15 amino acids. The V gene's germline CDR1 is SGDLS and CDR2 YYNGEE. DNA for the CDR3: TGTGCCAGCAGCGTAGAGACAGGGGGCTACAATGAGCAGTTCTTC. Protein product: CASSVETGGYNEQFF.

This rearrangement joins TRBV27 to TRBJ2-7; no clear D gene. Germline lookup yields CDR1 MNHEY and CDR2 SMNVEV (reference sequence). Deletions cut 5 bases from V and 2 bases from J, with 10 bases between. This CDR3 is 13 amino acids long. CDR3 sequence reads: CASSPRETYEQYF. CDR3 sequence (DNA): TGTGCCAGCAGTCCCCGTGAGACCTACGAGCAGTACTTC.

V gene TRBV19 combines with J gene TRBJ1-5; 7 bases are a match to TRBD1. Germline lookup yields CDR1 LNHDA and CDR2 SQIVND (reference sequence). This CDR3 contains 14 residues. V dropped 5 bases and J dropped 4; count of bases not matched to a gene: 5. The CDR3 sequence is CASSADRANQPQHF. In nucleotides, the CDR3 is TGTGCCAGTAGTGCCGACAGGGCAAATCAGCCCCAGCATTTT.

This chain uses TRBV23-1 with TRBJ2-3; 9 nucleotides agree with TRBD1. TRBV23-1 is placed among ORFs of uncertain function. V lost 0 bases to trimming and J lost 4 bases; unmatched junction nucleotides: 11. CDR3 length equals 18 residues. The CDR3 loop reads CASSQSGRDRVGADTQYF. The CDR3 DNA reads TGCGCCAGCAGTCAATCGGGTCGGGACAGGGTCGGGGCAGATACGCAGTATTTT.